This entry is about one T cell receptor beta chain. In its sample, this clone was seen once. Its recognized antigen is unknown. Within one base of it there is no much larger clone, and no base qualities were kept. This entry belongs to a study of OX40 agonist ivuxolimab in advanced cancers. Turning to the overall study: Ivuxolimab was a fully human IgG2 agonistic monoclonal antibody targeting the costimulatory receptor OX40 (CD134). The paper reports the monotherapy dose-escalation portion (N of about 50 patients) of the phase I ivuxolimab trial. Intravenous ivuxolimab was administered to patients every 2 weeks at six dose levels: 0.01, 0.1, 0.3, 1.5, 3 and 10 mg/kg. Patients were allowed to have had prior anti-PD-1, anti-PD-L1 or anti-CTLA-4 therapy, and 40% to 45% of the dose-escalation patients had previously received checkpoint inhibitors. The dose-escalation cohort was approximately 83% male with a mean age of approximately 60 years, ranging from about 20 to 85. Peripheral TCRbeta sequencing aimed to test whether ivuxolimab altered TCR sequence diversity and caused clonal T-cell expansion. Among the roughly 50 dose-escalation patients, some 19 had hepatocellular carcinoma, about 15 melanoma, 9 renal cell carcinoma and 9 head and neck cancer. Partial responses were achieved by three dose-escalation patients, of whom one had hepatocellular carcinoma and two had cutaneous melanoma.

Paper-wide results and their limitations: In partial responders in the 0.1-3.0 mg/kg groups, normalized peripheral clonal expansion was found to be among the lowest, especially among CD8+ T cells. Low levels of normalized T-cell clonal expansion were also shown by some nonresponding patients. After ivuxolimab, CD8+ T cells had more expanded clones than CD4+ T cells on average. At doses from 0.1 to 3.0 mg/kg, clonal expansion was seen in both CD4+ and CD8+ blood T cells between baseline and week 6. The antigen specificity of the clonally expanded peripheral T cells was not determined.

The trial excluded patients who had a history of autoimmune disease or who were on systemic immunosuppression. In every dose cohort, peripheral blood was drawn for TCR sequencing at baseline, cycle 4 day 1, and cycle 7 day 1. Samples were obtained from an open-label, multicenter, first-in-human phase I dose-escalation trial of ivuxolimab. The trial enrolled adults with locally advanced or metastatic head and neck squamous cell, hepatocellular, melanoma or renal cell carcinoma. Before TCR sequencing, CD4+ T cells and CD8+ T cells from peripheral blood were sorted into separate populations. V drops 3 bases and J drops 3 bases, leaving 8 bases in between. The CDR3 contains 13 residues, cysteine and phenylalanine counted. The DNA shown is the 39-base CDR3, in frame from base 1. The germline V gene gives CDR1 as MDHEN and CDR2 as SYDVKM. Genomic DNA was extracted from sorted cells for sequencing of the TCRbeta CDR3 region. TCRbeta CDR3 regions were sequenced using the immunoSEQ Assay. In TCRdb, the immuneACCESS table is reduced to in-frame sequences with V and J assigned. These tables do not hold every clone; where another copy was compared, an unresolved V gene accounts for under half, and the others remain unexplained. This sample lists under 20,000 clones; approximately 84% were detected once. The ten most abundant clones make up roughly 3.8% of the sample.

The sequence derives from an adult with an advanced solid tumor such as melanoma, head and neck, liver or kidney cancer. The V and J segments used are TRBV28 and TRBJ1-2; the D gene remains uncertain. Sequencing was performed on CD4+ or CD8+ T cells sorted from blood, taken in a trial of the OX40 agonist ivuxolimab. The sequenced DNA: TGTGCCAGCAGTTTGACGAGATACTATGGCTACACCTTC. Protein translation: CASSLTRYYGYTF.